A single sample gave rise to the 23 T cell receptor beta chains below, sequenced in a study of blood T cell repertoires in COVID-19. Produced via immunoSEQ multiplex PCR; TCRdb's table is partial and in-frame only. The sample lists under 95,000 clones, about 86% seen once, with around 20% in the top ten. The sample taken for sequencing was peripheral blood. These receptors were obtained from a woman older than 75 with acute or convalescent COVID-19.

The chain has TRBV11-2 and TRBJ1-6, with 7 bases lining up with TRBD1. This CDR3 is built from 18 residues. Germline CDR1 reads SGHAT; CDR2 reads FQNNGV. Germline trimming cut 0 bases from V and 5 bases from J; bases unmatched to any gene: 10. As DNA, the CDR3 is TGTGCCAGCAGCTTAGACCCGACAGGGTTTCAGAATAATTCACCCCTCCACTTT. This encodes CASSLDPTGFQNNSPLHF.

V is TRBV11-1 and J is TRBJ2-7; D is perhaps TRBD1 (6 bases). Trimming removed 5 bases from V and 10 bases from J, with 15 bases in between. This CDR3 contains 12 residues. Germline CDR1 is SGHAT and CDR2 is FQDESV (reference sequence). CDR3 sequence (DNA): TGTGCCAGCAGCCCCGACAGGTTGGATCAGTACTTC. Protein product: CASSPDRLDQYF.

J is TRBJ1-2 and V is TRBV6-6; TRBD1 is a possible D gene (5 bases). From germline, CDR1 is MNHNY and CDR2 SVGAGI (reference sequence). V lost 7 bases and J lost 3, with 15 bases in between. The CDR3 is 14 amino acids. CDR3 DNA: TGTGCCAGCATCGGGGGGGGTTATCACTATGGCTACACCTTC. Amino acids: CASIGGGYHYGYTF.

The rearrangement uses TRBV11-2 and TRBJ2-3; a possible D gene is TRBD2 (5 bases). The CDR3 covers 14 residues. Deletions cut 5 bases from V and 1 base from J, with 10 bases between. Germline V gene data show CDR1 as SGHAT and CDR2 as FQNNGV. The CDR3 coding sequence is TGTGCCAGCAGCCCGGACTCAGGCACAGATACGCAGTATTTT. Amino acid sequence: CASSPDSGTDTQYF.

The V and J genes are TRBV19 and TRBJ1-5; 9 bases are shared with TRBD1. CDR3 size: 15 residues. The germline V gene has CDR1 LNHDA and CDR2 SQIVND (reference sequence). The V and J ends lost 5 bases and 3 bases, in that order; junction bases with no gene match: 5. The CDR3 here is CASSSGQGLNQPQHF. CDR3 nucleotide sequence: TGTGCCAGTAGTTCGGGACAGGGACTCAATCAGCCCCAGCATTTT.

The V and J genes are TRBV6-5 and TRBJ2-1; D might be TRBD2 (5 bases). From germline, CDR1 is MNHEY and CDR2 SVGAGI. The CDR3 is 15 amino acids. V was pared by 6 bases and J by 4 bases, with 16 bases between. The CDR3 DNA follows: TGTGCCAGCAGACTACAAAACGGGGTGTACAATGAGCAGTTCTTC. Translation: CASRLQNGVYNEQFF.

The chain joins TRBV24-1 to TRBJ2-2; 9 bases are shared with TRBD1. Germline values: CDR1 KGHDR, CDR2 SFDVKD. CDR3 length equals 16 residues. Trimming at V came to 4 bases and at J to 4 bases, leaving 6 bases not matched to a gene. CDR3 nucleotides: TGTGCCACCAGTGAGCCAACAGGGGGCGGCACCGGGGAGCTGTTTTTT. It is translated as CATSEPTGGGTGELFF.

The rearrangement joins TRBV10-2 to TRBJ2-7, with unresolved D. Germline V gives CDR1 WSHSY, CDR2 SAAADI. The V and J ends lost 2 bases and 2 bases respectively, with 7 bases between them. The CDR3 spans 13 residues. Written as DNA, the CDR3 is TGCGCCAGCAGTGAGGGTCGCGCCTACGAGCAGTACTTC. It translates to CASSEGRAYEQYF.

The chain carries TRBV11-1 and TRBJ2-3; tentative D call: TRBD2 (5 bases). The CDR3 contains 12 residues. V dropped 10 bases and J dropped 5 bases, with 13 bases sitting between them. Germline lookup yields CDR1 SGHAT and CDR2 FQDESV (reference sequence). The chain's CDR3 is CATLGVGDTQYF. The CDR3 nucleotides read TGTGCCACCCTCGGGGTCGGAGATACGCAGTATTTT. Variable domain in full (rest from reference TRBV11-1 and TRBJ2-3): EAEVAQSPRYKITEKSQAVAFWCDPISGHATLYWYRQILGQGPELLVQFQDESVVDDSQLPKDRFSAERLKGVDSTLKIQPAELGDSAMYLCATLGVGDTQYFGPGTRLTVL.

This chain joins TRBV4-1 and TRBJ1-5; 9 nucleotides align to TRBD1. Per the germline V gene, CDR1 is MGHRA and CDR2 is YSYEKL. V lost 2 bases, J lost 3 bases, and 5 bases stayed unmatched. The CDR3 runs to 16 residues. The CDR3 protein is CASSQPDRGINQPQHF. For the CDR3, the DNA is TGCGCCAGCAGCCAACCAGACAGGGGGATCAATCAGCCCCAGCATTTT.

CDR3 residues: CASSDRVKETQYF. The CDR3 DNA sequence: TGTGCCAGCAGTGATCGCGTCAAAGAGACCCAGTACTTC. The chain recombines TRBV6-1 with TRBJ2-5; no reliable D call. The CDR3 extends over 13 amino acids. The V end was cut by 3 bases, the J end by 3 bases, with 8 bases between. Germline V gene sequence: CDR1 MNHNS, CDR2 SASEGT.

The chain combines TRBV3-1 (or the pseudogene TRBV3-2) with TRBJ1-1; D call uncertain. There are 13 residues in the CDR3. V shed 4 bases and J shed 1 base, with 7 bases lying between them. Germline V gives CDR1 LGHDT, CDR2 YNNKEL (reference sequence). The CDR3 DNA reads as TGTGCCAGCAGCCCCCCGGGGAACACTGAAGCTTTCTTT. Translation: CASSPPGNTEAFF.

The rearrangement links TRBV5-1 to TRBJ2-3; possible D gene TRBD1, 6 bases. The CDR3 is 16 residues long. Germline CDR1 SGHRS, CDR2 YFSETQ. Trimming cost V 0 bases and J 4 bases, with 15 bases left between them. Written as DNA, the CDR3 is TGCGCCAGCAGCTTGGGCTGGGCAGGGGTGCCAGATACGCAGTATTTT. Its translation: CASSLGWAGVPDTQYF.

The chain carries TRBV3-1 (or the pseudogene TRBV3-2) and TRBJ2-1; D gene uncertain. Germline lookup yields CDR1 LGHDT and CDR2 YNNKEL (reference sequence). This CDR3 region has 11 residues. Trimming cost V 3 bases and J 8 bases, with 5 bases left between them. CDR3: CASSQSDEQFF. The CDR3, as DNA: TGTGCCAGCAGCCAGTCGGATGAGCAGTTCTTC.

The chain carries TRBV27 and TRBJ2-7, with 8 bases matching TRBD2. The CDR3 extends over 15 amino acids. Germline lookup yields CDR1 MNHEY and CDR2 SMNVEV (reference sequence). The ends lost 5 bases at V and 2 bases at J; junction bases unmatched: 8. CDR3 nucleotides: TGTGCCAGCAGTAGTACCTTGGGACTAGCCTACGAGCAGTACTTC. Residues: CASSSTLGLAYEQYF.

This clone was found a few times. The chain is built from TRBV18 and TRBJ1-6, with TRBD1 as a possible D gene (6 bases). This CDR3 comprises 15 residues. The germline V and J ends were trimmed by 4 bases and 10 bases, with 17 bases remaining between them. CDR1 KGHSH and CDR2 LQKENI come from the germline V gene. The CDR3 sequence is CASSREGGARSPLHF. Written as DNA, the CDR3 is TGTGCCAGCTCACGGGAAGGGGGGGCGCGGTCACCCCTCCACTTT.

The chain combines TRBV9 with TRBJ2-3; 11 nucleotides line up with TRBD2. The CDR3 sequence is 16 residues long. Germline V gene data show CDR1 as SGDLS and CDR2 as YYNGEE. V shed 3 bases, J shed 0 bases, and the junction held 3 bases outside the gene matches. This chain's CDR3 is CASSERLAGSTDTQYF. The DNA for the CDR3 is TGTGCCAGCAGCGAAAGACTAGCGGGAAGCACAGATACGCAGTATTTT. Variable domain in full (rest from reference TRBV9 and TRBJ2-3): DSGVTQTPKHLITATGQRVTLRCSPRSGDLSVYWYQQSLDQGLQFLIQYYNGEERAKGNILERFSAQQFPDLHSELNLSSLELGDSALYFCASSERLAGSTDTQYFGPGTRLTVL.

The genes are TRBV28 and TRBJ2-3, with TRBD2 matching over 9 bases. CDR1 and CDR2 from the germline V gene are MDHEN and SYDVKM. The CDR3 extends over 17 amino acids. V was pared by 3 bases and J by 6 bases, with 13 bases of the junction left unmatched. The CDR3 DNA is TGTGCCAGCAGTTTGTACGTTTTAGCGGGGGCCGATGATACGCAGTATTTT. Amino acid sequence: CASSLYVLAGADDTQYF.

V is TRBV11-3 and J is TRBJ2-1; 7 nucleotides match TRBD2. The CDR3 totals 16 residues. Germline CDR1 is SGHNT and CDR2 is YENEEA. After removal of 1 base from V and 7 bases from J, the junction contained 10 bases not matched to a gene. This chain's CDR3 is CASSLGASGRVNEQFF. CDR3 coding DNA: TGTGCCAGCAGCTTAGGGGCTAGCGGCAGAGTAAATGAGCAGTTCTTC.

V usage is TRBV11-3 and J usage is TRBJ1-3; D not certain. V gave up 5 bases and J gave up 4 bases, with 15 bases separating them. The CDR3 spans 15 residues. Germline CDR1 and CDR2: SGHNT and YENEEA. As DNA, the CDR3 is TGTGCCAGCAGCCCACCCGCGGGGTTAGGAAACACCATATATTTT. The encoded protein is CASSPPAGLGNTIYF.

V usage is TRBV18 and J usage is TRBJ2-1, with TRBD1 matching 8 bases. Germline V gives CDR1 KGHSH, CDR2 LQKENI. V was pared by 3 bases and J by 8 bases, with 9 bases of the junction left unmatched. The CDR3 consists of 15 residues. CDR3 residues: CASSPPDRGGDEQFF. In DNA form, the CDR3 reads TGTGCCAGCTCACCCCCAGACAGGGGAGGCGATGAGCAGTTCTTC.

CDR3 loop: CASSPRQASTEAFF. Written as DNA, the CDR3 is TGTGCCAGCAGTCCGCGACAGGCAAGCACTGAAGCTTTCTTT. V and J are TRBV7-2 and TRBJ1-1, with TRBD1 as a possible D gene (6 bases). Germline lookup yields CDR1 SGHTA and CDR2 FQGNSA. CDR3 length: 14 residues. V lost 6 bases to trimming and J lost 4 bases, with 15 bases between them.

The CDR3 coding sequence is TGTGCCAGTAGTATATTGCAGGGGGCGATCAACACTGAAGCTTTCTTT. It codes for CASSILQGAINTEAFF. The V gene is TRBV19, the J gene TRBJ1-1; 8 nucleotides agree with TRBD1. J lost 2 bases, V lost 2 bases, and 7 bases had no gene match. In germline, CDR1 is LNHDA, CDR2 SQIVND (reference sequence). This CDR3 is 16 amino acids long.